The 22 T cell receptor beta chains listed next were all sequenced from one sample in a study of graft-versus-host responses after intestinal transplantation. Antigen specificity for these receptors is unknown. Method: immunoSEQ multiplex PCR; TCRdb's copy keeps in-frame clones and lacks some. The table includes roughly 100,000 clones, approximately 94% detected once. This material consisted of unstimulated CD8+ T cells sorted from spleen or lymph node cells, taken before intestinal transplant. Receptors originate from a human donor who received an intestinal transplant.

V gene TRBV18 combines with J gene TRBJ1-2; D ambiguous. This CDR3 is 13 amino acids long. Germline CDR1 is KGHSH and CDR2 is LQKENI. Trimming left V 3 bases short and J 4 bases short, with 9 bases between. The CDR3 spells CASSPQDTYGYTF. CDR3 DNA: TGTGCCAGCTCACCTCAGGATACCTATGGCTACACCTTC.

The chain has TRBV5-1 and TRBJ2-1, with D tentatively TRBD1 (6 bases). The V gene's germline CDR1 is SGHRS and CDR2 YFSETQ. The CDR3 runs 14 residues. Trimming took 0 bases from V and 8 from J, leaving 12 bases between them. CDR3 coding DNA: TGCGCCAGCAGCTTGGGACAGGCTAGGGATGAGCAGTTCTTC. Translating it yields CASSLGQARDEQFF.

This clone was found once. The CDR3 coding sequence is TGTGCCAGCAGCTTAGGCCTGGGGGAGCTGTTTTTT. Its protein is CASSLGLGELFF. V usage is TRBV13 and J usage is TRBJ2-2, with no clear D. The CDR3 runs to 12 residues. Trimming cost V 0 bases and J 8 bases, with 4 bases left between them. CDR1 PRHDT and CDR2 FYEKMQ come from the germline V gene (reference sequence).

V usage is TRBV27 and J usage is TRBJ1-5; D is unresolved. The length of the CDR3 is 13 residues. Per the germline V gene, CDR1 is MNHEY and CDR2 is SMNVEV (reference sequence). Deletions cut 4 bases from V and 6 bases from J, with 10 bases between. CDR3 loop: CASSSSDIQPQHF. In DNA form, the CDR3 reads TGTGCCAGCAGTTCCTCCGACATTCAGCCCCAGCATTTT.

The chain combines TRBV7-2 with TRBJ2-7; D may be TRBD2 (7 bases). The CDR3 runs 15 residues. V dropped 5 bases and J dropped 3 bases, with 17 bases sitting between them. Germline values: CDR1 SGHTA, CDR2 FQGNSA. The CDR3 spells CASSPLGGGVYEQYF. In DNA form, the CDR3 reads TGTGCCAGCAGCCCCTTAGGAGGGGGGGTCTACGAGCAGTACTTC.

CDR3 bases: TGTGCCAGCAGTAAAGGTTACGAGCAGTACTTC. Protein: CASSKGYEQYF. V and J are TRBV27 and TRBJ2-7; D ambiguous. The germline V gene has CDR1 MNHEY and CDR2 SMNVEV (reference sequence). CDR3 length: 11 amino acids. V lost 5 bases and J 4 bases, leaving 6 bases between the germline ends.

The chain employs TRBV27 and TRBJ2-5; D is perhaps TRBD2 (7 bases). This CDR3 contains 16 residues. Germline V gene lookup returns CDR1 MNHEY and CDR2 SMNVEV (reference sequence). Between the trimmed V and J ends, which lost 2 bases and 4 bases, there was a span of 17 bases. As DNA, the CDR3 is TGTGCCAGCAGTTTACTTTCAGTCGGGGGGCCAGAGACCCAGTACTTC. This encodes CASSLLSVGGPETQYF.

V usage is TRBV4-1 and J usage is TRBJ2-7; 8 bases match TRBD2. Germline trimming cut 4 bases from V and 3 bases from J; bases unmatched to any gene: 5. CDR1 and CDR2 from the germline V gene are MGHRA and YSYEKL. The CDR3 is 14 amino acids. Written as DNA, the CDR3 is TGCGCCAGCAGCCTCTCGGCGGGGGGCTACGAGCAGTACTTC. Translation gives CASSLSAGGYEQYF.

The chain carries TRBV5-8 and TRBJ2-1; D may be TRBD1 or TRBD2 (5 bases each). Germline CDR1 reads SGHTS; CDR2 reads YDEGEE. The length of the CDR3 is 15 residues. V dropped 4 bases and J dropped 1 base, with 12 bases sitting between them. CDR3 in DNA: TGTGCCAGCAGCCCCGGGACCGGATCCTACAATGAGCAGTTCTTC. It translates to CASSPGTGSYNEQFF.

The chain employs TRBV6-7 and TRBJ2-7; either TRBD1 or TRBD2 may fit D (5 bases each). TRBV6-7 is classed as an ORF, of uncertain function. The V end lost 0 bases, the J end lost 1 base, and 13 bases lay between the germline ends. The CDR3 spans 16 residues. The DNA for the CDR3 is TGTGCCAGCAGTTACTCGACGGGACGCCCTTCCTACGAGCAGTACTTC. Translating gives CASSYSTGRPSYEQYF.

V gene TRBV12-5 combines with J gene TRBJ2-7; D might be TRBD1 (6 bases). The CDR3 is made up of 14 amino acids. Germline loops: CDR1 LGHNT, CDR2 FRNRAP. The ends were cut back, 0 bases at V and 5 bases at J, with 11 bases in the middle. The DNA for the CDR3 is TGTGCTAGTGGTTTGGTACAGGGCTTCGACGAGCAGTACTTC. Translated: CASGLVQGFDEQYF.

The genes are TRBV21-1 and TRBJ2-3; TRBD2, the table's D call, was not compared with the DNA. TRBV21-1 is a recognized pseudogene. This CDR3 comprises 21 residues. The CDR3 reads CASSKALQAGTTRDRTDTQYF. The CDR3 DNA sequence: TGTGCCAGCAGCAAAGCGCTTCAGGCGGGGACTACCCGAGATCGCACAGATACGCAGTATTTT.

This chain connects TRBV4-1 to TRBJ2-1, with 8 bases aligning to TRBD1. There are 13 residues in the CDR3. V lost 4 bases, J lost 7 bases, and 3 bases stayed unmatched. CDR1 and CDR2 from the germline V gene are MGHRA and YSYEKL. CDR3 sequence (DNA): TGCGCCAGCAGCCGACAGGGGTCAAATGAGCAGTTCTTC. This translates into CASSRQGSNEQFF.

The chain combines TRBV27 with TRBJ2-7, with TRBD2 as a possible D gene (7 bases). Germline CDR1 is MNHEY and CDR2 is SMNVEV (reference sequence). This CDR3 spans 16 amino acids. The V end lost 2 bases, the J end lost 2 bases, and 16 bases lay between the germline ends. The CDR3 sequence: CASSLRDPGGPYEQYF. The CDR3 DNA is TGTGCCAGCAGTTTAAGGGACCCCGGGGGGCCCTACGAGCAGTACTTC.

The chain recombines TRBV5-4 with TRBJ2-2, with D unclear. The germline V gene has CDR1 SGHNT and CDR2 YYREEE (reference sequence). The CDR3 runs to 12 residues. Trimming removed 3 bases from V and 7 bases from J, with 7 bases in between. The CDR3 nucleotides are TGTGCCAGCAGCTCCAATCGCGGGGAGCTGTTTTTT. Protein product: CASSSNRGELFF.

The chain employs TRBV10-3 and TRBJ2-1; a weak D match, TRBD2 (6 bases). V lost 9 bases and J 8 bases, leaving 14 bases between the germline ends. Germline CDR1 and CDR2: ENHRY and SYGVKD. The CDR3 is made up of 12 amino acids. The CDR3 DNA reads as TGTGCCATGTCGGGGGAGAAGGATGAGCAGTTCTTC. Translating gives CAMSGEKDEQFF.

The chain links TRBV2 to TRBJ2-3; D is perhaps TRBD2 (5 bases). Germline lookup yields CDR1 SNHLY and CDR2 FYNNEI. CDR3 length: 15 amino acids. V lost 10 bases to trimming and J lost 0 bases, with 17 bases between them. The CDR3 loop reads CANNGGRSSTDTQYF. The CDR3 DNA is TGTGCCAACAATGGAGGCAGATCTAGCACAGATACGCAGTATTTT.

The chain links TRBV2 to TRBJ2-3; possibly TRBD2 for D (7 bases). Germline V gene lookup returns CDR1 SNHLY and CDR2 FYNNEI. This CDR3 is 14 amino acids long. V was cut by 7 bases and J by 3 bases, with 14 bases left in between. The CDR3 here is CASKGGRGTDTQYF. For the CDR3, the DNA is TGTGCCAGCAAGGGGGGGAGGGGTACAGATACGCAGTATTTT.

The CDR3 protein is CASSIMITGTDTQYF. DNA for the CDR3: TGTGCCAGTAGTATAATGATCACAGGCACAGATACGCAGTATTTT. The rearrangement joins TRBV19 to TRBJ2-3; no firm D call. CDR1 is LNHDA and CDR2 is SQIVND in the germline V gene (reference sequence). Trimming took 2 bases from V and 1 from J, leaving 10 bases between them. The CDR3 is 15 residues long.

The CDR3, as DNA: TGTGCCAGCAGTGAACTACCGGGAACCACCCTGACAGATACGCAGTATTTT. Translation gives CASSELPGTTLTDTQYF. V and J are TRBV6-1 and TRBJ2-3, with D possibly being TRBD2 (5 bases). Germline-derived CDR1 and CDR2 are MNHNS and SASEGT. V was trimmed by 2 bases and J by 3 bases, leaving 18 bases between them. The CDR3 is 17 residues long.

The V call is TRBV5-6, the J call TRBJ2-1; D may be TRBD2 (5 bases). Germline assignment: CDR1 SGHDT and CDR2 YYEEEE. V was trimmed by 1 base and J by 6 bases, leaving 17 bases between them. The CDR3 covers 16 residues. The DNA of the CDR3 is TGTGCCAGCAGCTTGTTGGGCTCTATAGCGAGCAATGAGCAGTTCTTC. Protein product: CASSLLGSIASNEQFF.

The chain carries TRBV4-1 and TRBJ1-1, with D uncertain. The CDR3 is 14 residues long. Germline assignment: CDR1 MGHRA and CDR2 YSYEKL. Trimming shortened V by 5 bases and J by 7 bases, and 17 bases separated the two germline ends. This CDR3 reads CASSSGLGAVEAFF. CDR3 sequence (DNA): TGCGCCAGCAGCTCCGGACTCGGAGCGGTTGAAGCTTTCTTT.